This T cell receptor beta chain is from a study of cytotoxic CD8 clonotypes in ibrutinib-treated CLL. Across the whole study: A median 12 months of treatment, range 6 to 36, preceded the collection of response samples. A mean of around 260,000 productive templates and tens of thousands of productive rearrangements was obtained per sample. Study-wide findings and caveats: At the start, clonality exceeded age-matched healthy donors and followed circulating CD8+ T-cell counts.

Measured with immunoSEQ multiplex PCR; TCRdb has only the in-frame clones, and not every one. The table records 200,000 to 250,000 clones, 70% of them present only once. The CDR3 is 15 amino acids. The V gene's germline CDR1 is PRHDT and CDR2 FYEKMQ (reference sequence). V shed 5 bases, J shed 5 bases, and the junction held 8 bases outside the gene matches. As concerns this clone: Antigen: not known.

The specimen was PBMCs, collected after 24 months of ibrutinib treatment. This clonotype was obtained from a human donor with chronic lymphocytic leukemia. The chain has TRBV13 and TRBJ2-7; the match to TRBD1 covers 11 bases. CDR3 in DNA: TGTGCCAGCAGCCCAGGGACAGGGGGTATCGACGAGCAGTACTTC. Protein sequence: CASSPGTGGIDEQYF. The full variable domain, its missing parts supplied by reference TRBV13 and TRBJ2-7, is AAGVIQSPRHLIKEKRETATLKCYPIPRHDTVYWYQQGPGQDPQFLISFYEKMQSDKGSIPDRFSAQQFSDYHSELNMSSLELGDSALYFCASSPGTGGIDEQYFGPGTRLTVT.